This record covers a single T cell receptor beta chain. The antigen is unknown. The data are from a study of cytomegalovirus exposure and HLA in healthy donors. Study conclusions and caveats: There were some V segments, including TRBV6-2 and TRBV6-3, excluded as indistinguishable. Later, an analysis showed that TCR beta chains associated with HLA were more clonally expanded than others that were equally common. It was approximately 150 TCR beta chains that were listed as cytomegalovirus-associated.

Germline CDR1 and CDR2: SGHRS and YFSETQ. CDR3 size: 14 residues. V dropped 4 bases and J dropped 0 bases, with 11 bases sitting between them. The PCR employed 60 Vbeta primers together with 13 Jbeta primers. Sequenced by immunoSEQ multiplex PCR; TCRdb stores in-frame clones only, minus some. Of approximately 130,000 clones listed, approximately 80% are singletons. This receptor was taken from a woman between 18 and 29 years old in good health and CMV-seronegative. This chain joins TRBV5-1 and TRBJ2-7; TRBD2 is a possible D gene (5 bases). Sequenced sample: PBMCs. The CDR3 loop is CASSRTRSSYEQYF. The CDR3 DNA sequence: TGCGCCAGCAGCAGGACTCGGAGCTCCTACGAGCAGTACTTC.